This is a list of T cell receptor beta chains from one sample in a study of blood T cells in healthy people across ages. Using its own MiXCR run on the 5' RACE reads, TCRdb lists one record per CDR3 protein. The data hold around 1.1 million distinct CDR3 sequences, with roughly two fifths observed a single time. Sequencing was performed on blood. The receptors originated from a man aged 18-30 years in good health. CDR3s include the opening cysteine and the closing phenylalanine or tryptophan. The order of the fields is clone size, V gene, J gene, D gene, CDR3 DNA, CDR3 protein. The D gene is left open where the match is weak. Expanded clones get a size class; other rows say once, few or many, or leave the size out.

few	TRBV5-1	TRBJ2-1	-	TGCGCCAGCAGCTTGGAGAGGGCCCGATACAATGAGCAGTTCTTC	CASSLERARYNEQFF
few	TRBV2	TRBJ2-1	-	TGTGCCAGCAGGGCCCCCGGGACTCCATCCTACAATGAGCAGTTCTTC	CASRAPGTPSYNEQFF
-	TRBV6-5	TRBJ2-3	TRBD1	TGTGCCAGCAGTTTAGGACAGGGGGGGGGCCCAGATACGCAGTATTTT	CASSLGQGGGPDTQYF
-	TRBV5-1	TRBJ2-7	-	TGCGCCAGCAGCTTGGTTCCCGGAAGCTCCTACGAGCAGTACTTC	CASSLVPGSSYEQYF
-	TRBV20-1	TRBJ2-5	-	TGCAGTGCTCTGCCGTACCAAGAGACCCAGTACTTC	CSALPYQETQYF
-	TRBV12-3/TRBV12-4	TRBJ1-2	-	TGTGCCAACAGAAAGGGGGGGAAGTCTGGCTACACCTTC	CANRKGGKSGYTF
-	TRBV3-1	TRBJ2-1	-	TGTGCCAGCAGCCTAGGGGGGCCGAACCCATACAATGAGCAGTTCTTC	CASSLGGPNPYNEQFF
few	TRBV2	TRBJ1-1	TRBD1	TGTGCCAGCACTCAGGGGGAGGGGCTGAGGAACACTGAAGCTTTCTTT	CASTQGEGLRNTEAFF
-	TRBV12-3/TRBV12-4	TRBJ1-6	-	TGTGCCAGCAACCTGCACGACGGCTATAATTCACCCCTCCACTTT	CASNLHDGYNSPLHF
-	TRBV12-3/TRBV12-4	TRBJ2-1	TRBD2	TGTGCCAGCAGTTTATTAGCGGGGGATGTGGGATACAATGAGCAGTTCTTC	CASSLLAGDVGYNEQFF
-	TRBV6-6	TRBJ1-4	-	TGTGCCAGCAGTTACGGGCAGGGAGAAGAAAAACTGTTTTTT	CASSYGQGEEKLFF
-	TRBV25-1	TRBJ1-2	-	TGTGCCAGCAGTACGCCAGCAAACTATGGCTACACCTTC	CASSTPANYGYTF
-	TRBV9	TRBJ1-4	-	TGTGCCAGCAGCGGAGGAGGGAGCTATAATGAAAAACTGTTTTTT	CASSGGGSYNEKLFF
-	TRBV6-5	TRBJ1-4	-	TGTGCCAGCAGAAGGGACCCCTCCAAGGAAAAACTGTTTTTT	CASRRDPSKEKLFF
-	TRBV27	TRBJ2-1	-	TGTGCCGGCAGTTTACAAACTGGGAGCTCCTACAATGAGCAGTTCTTC	CAGSLQTGSSYNEQFF
few	TRBV6-1	TRBJ1-2	-	TGTGCCAGCAGTGAGGTTACTACCTATGGCTACACCTTC	CASSEVTTYGYTF
many	TRBV7-9	TRBJ1-2	-	TGTGCCAGCAGCTTTGGAGTATATGGCTACACCTTC	CASSFGVYGYTF
many	TRBV29-1	TRBJ2-1	TRBD2	TGCAGCGTCGCACCGACTAGCGGGGGGTTTGCTGAGCAGTTCTTC	CSVAPTSGGFAEQFF
few	TRBV7-8	TRBJ2-7	-	TGTGCCAGCAGCTTCCGATCGGCTAGCAGTACCTACGAGCAGTACTTC	CASSFRSASSTYEQYF
few	TRBV6-2/TRBV6-3	TRBJ2-1	-	TGTGCCAGCAGCTACGCCTCCGGGATCTGGGAGCAGTTCTTC	CASSYASGIWEQFF
-	TRBV6-6	TRBJ1-1	-	TGTGCCAGCAGTTACTCGTGGGGAACGACTGAAGCTTTCTTT	CASSYSWGTTEAFF
few	TRBV6-2/TRBV6-3	TRBJ2-1	TRBD1	TGTGCCAGCAGTAGTTCCGGGACAGTCACGCAGTTCTTC	CASSSSGTVTQFF
-	TRBV9	TRBJ2-5	-	TGTGCCAGCAGCGTAGCGACAGGTCTCGGAGAGACCCAGTACTTC	CASSVATGLGETQYF
-	TRBV7-2	TRBJ2-2	-	TGTGCCAGCAGCTTAGGTTCGGACGGGGAGCTGTTTTTT	CASSLGSDGELFF
-	TRBV6-5	TRBJ1-6	TRBD1	TGTGCCAGCAGGCCCGACAGGGGGTATTCACCCCTCCACTTT	CASRPDRGYSPLHF
-	TRBV4-3	TRBJ1-1	TRBD1	TGCGCCAGCAGTCGGGGACAGGCGAACACTGAAGCTTTCTTT	CASSRGQANTEAFF
few	TRBV4-2	TRBJ1-5	-	TGTGCCAGCAGCCAAGATAATTTTCAGCCCCAGCATTTT	CASSQDNFQPQHF
-	TRBV29-1	TRBJ1-5	TRBD1	TGCAGCGTTGCGGGGGACAGTTCCATCCAGCCCCAGCATTTT	CSVAGDSSIQPQHF
few	TRBV5-1	TRBJ1-1	-	TGCGCCAGCAGCCCACAGCCTGGGGGTGAAGCTTTCTTT	CASSPQPGGEAFF
few	TRBV6-1	TRBJ2-1	-	TGTGCCAGCAATCAGTTGGGTGTTTCCTACAATGAGCAGTTCTTC	CASNQLGVSYNEQFF
-	TRBV20-1	TRBJ2-2	-	TGCAGTGCTAGTCTCGTCGCGAACACCGGGGAGCTGTTTTTT	CSASLVANTGELFF
-	TRBV6-2/TRBV6-3	TRBJ1-2	-	TGTGCCAGCAGTTACCCATCCGGGGGCGGCTATGGCTACACCTTC	CASSYPSGGGYGYTF
many	TRBV4-3	TRBJ2-1	-	TGCGCCAGCAGCCAAGGAAAAGGTGCAGATATGTCCACTCGATACAATGAGCAGTTCTTC	CASSQGKGADMSTRYNEQFF
-	TRBV11-2	TRBJ1-2	TRBD1	TGTGCCAGCAGTTTTCCTCCAGGGGGCGGCTACACCTTC	CASSFPPGGGYTF
-	TRBV28	TRBJ2-7	TRBD2	TGTGCCAGCAGAAGCGGGGGGCCTTACAATGAGCAGTACTTC	CASRSGGPYNEQYF
few	TRBV6-6	TRBJ1-5	-	TGTGCCAGCAGCCCCCGCGGGGCTGTAAGCAATCAGCCCCAGCATTTT	CASSPRGAVSNQPQHF
-	TRBV7-9	TRBJ2-7	-	TGTGCCAGCAGCCCTACAGGGATTGCGGGCAATGAGCAGTACTTC	CASSPTGIAGNEQYF
-	TRBV7-9	TRBJ2-1	-	TGTGCCAGCAGCGTCAGAGAACAAGAGACCCAGTTCTTC	CASSVREQETQFF
-	TRBV20-1	TRBJ2-3	-	TGCAGTGCTAGGCTCGGGGCGCAAGGCGTAGATACGCAGTATTTT	CSARLGAQGVDTQYF
few	TRBV20-1	TRBJ1-2	-	TGCAGTGCTAGAGTGAAAGGCTACACCTTC	CSARVKGYTF
few	TRBV6-5	TRBJ2-7	-	TGTGCCAGCCGTATCTCGGGGGGCGTGGGATACGAGCAGTACTTC	CASRISGGVGYEQYF